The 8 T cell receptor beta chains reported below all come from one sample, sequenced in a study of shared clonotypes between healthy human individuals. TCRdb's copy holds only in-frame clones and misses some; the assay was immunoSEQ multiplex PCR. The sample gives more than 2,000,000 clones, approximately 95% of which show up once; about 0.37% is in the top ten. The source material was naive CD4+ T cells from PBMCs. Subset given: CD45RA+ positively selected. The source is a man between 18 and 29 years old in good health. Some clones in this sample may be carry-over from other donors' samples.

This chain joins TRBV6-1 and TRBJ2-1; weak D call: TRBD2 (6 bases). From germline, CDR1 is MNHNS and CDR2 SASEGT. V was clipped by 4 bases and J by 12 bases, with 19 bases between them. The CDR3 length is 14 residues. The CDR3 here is CASSVTDVSAGQFF. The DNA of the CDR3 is TGTGCCAGCAGTGTTACGGACGTCTCAGCGGGGCAGTTCTTC.

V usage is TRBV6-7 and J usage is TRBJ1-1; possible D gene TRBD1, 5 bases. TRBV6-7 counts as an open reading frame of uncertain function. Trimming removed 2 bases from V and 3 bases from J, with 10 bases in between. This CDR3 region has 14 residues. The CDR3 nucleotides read TGTGCCAGCAGTTACCCGACAGACCACACTGAAGCTTTCTTT. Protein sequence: CASSYPTDHTEAFF.

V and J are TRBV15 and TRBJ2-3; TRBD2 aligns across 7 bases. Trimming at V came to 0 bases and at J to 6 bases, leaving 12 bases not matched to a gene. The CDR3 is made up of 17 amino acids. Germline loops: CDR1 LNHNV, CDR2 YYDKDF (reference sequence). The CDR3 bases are TGTGCCACCAGCAGAGATCAATGGGGCGGGAGTACTGATACGCAGTATTTT. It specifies CATSRDQWGGSTDTQYF.

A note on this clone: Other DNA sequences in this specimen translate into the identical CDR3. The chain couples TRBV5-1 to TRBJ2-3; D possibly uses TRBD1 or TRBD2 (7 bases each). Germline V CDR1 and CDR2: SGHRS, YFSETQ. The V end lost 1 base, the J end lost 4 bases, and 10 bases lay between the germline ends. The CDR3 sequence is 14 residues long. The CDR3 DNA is TGCGCCAGCAGCTTGCAGGGGGGGCCAGATACGCAGTATTTT. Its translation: CASSLQGGPDTQYF.

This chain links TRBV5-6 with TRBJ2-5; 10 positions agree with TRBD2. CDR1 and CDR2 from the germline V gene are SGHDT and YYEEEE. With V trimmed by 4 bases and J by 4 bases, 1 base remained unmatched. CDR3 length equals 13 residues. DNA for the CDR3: TGTGCCAGCAGCCGGACTAGCGGAGAGACCCAGTACTTC. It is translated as CASSRTSGETQYF.

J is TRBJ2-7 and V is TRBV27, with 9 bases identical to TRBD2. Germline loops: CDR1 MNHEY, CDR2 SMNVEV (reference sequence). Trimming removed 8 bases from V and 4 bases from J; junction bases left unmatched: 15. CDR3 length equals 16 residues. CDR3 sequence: CASAPGGRGVGYEQYF. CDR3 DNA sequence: TGTGCCAGCGCTCCCGGCGGGAGGGGCGTAGGGTACGAGCAGTACTTC.

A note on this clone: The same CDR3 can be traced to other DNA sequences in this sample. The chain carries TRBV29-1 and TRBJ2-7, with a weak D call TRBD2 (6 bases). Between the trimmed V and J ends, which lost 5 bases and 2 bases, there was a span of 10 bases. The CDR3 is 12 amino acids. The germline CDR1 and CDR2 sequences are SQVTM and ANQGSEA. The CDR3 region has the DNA TGCAGCGTTAGCGGGTCAACCTACGAGCAGTACTTC. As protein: CSVSGSTYEQYF.

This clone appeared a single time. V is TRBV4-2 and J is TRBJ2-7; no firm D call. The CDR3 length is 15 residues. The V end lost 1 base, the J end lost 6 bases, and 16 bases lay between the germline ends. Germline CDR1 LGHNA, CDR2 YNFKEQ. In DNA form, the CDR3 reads TGTGCCAGCAGCCAAGGTGCCGTCTACCTGTCCGAGCAGTACTTC. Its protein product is CASSQGAVYLSEQYF.